Following are 32 T cell receptor beta chains from one sample sequenced in a study of blood T cell repertoires in COVID-19. Clones were read by immunoSEQ multiplex PCR, and TCRdb kept only the in-frame ones, dropping some. The sample holds under 450,000 clones, approximately 77% seen once. The sample comprised peripheral blood. Every receptor here comes from a human donor with acute or convalescent COVID-19. The donor label of this sample is uncertain.

This clone was seen only once. The chain has TRBV5-1 and TRBJ1-1, with a possible D match to TRBD1 (5 bases). Trimming took 4 bases from V and 1 from J, leaving 11 bases between them. CDR1 SGHRS and CDR2 YFSETQ come from the germline V gene. This CDR3 contains 14 residues. The CDR3 DNA is TGCGCCAGCAGCACGGAGGGGCGGAACACTGAAGCTTTCTTT. Translating it yields CASSTEGRNTEAFF.

This clone has a single count. The chain recombines TRBV5-1 with TRBJ1-2; 7 nucleotides agree with TRBD1. This CDR3 contains 15 residues. The V and J ends lost 5 bases and 6 bases, in that order; junction bases with no gene match: 13. The germline V gene has CDR1 SGHRS and CDR2 YFSETQ. The DNA of the CDR3 is TGCGCCAGCAGGACCGGAGACAGGGAGAGGAATGGCTACACCTTC. This translates into CASRTGDRERNGYTF.

CDR3 loop: CASSETGNTEAFF. Here the CDR3 DNA reads TGTGCCAGCAGTGAGACAGGTAACACTGAAGCTTTCTTT. The chain combines TRBV6-1 with TRBJ1-1, with D possibly matching TRBD1 (6 bases). The V end lost 3 bases, the J end lost 2 bases, and 7 bases lay between the germline ends. Germline loops: CDR1 MNHNS, CDR2 SASEGT. This CDR3 region has 13 residues.

The V call is TRBV7-8, the J call TRBJ2-7, with D possibly TRBD1 on 5 matching bases. This CDR3 is built from 14 residues. The V end lost 3 bases, the J end lost 2 bases, and 11 bases lay between the germline ends. The germline V gene encodes CDR1 SGHVS and CDR2 FQNEAQ. This CDR3 reads CASSFDQGTYEQYF. The CDR3 DNA sequence: TGTGCCAGCAGCTTTGACCAGGGCACCTACGAGCAGTACTTC. Full variable domain (remainder filled in from reference TRBV7-8 and TRBJ2-7): GAGVSQSPRYKVAKRGQDVALRCDPISGHVSLFWYQQALGQGPEFLTYFQNEAQLDKSGLPSDRFFAERPEGSVSTLKIQRTQQEDSAVYLCASSFDQGTYEQYFGPGTRLTVT.

The gene calls are TRBV2 and TRBJ1-2, with 7 positions matching TRBD1. The CDR3 runs to 14 residues. In germline, CDR1 is SNHLY, CDR2 FYNNEI. V trimming: 6 bases; J trimming: 4 bases; junction bases outside the gene matches: 8. Here the CDR3 reads CASRRQGFGYGYTF. The DNA for the CDR3 is TGTGCCAGCAGACGACAGGGCTTCGGCTATGGCTACACCTTC.

A word on this clone: The junction does not match germline at one end; this may be a read error. This chain uses TRBV2 with TRBJ1-4, with D possibly being TRBD1 (5 bases). In germline, CDR1 is SNHLY, CDR2 FYNNEI. The CDR3 totals 13 residues. The CDR3 bases are TGTGCCAGCACTGAAGGGACTAGGGAAAAACTGTTTTTT. Translating it yields CASTEGTREKLFF.

V gene TRBV3-1 (or the pseudogene TRBV3-2) combines with J gene TRBJ1-2; D might be TRBD1 (5 bases). With 2 bases removed from V and 8 bases from J, the gap between germline ends came to 9 bases. This CDR3 has 12 residues. Germline loops: CDR1 LGHDT, CDR2 YNNKEL (reference sequence). The CDR3 region is CASSQTGTGYTF. In nucleotides, the CDR3 is TGTGCCAGCAGCCAAACAGGCACCGGCTACACCTTC.

The V gene is TRBV2, the J gene TRBJ2-7; D perhaps matches TRBD1 (6 bases). Germline lookup yields CDR1 SNHLY and CDR2 FYNNEI. This CDR3 comprises 15 residues. V was pared by 7 bases and J by 3 bases, with 19 bases between. CDR3 amino acids: CASMWDIGESYEQYF. CDR3 DNA sequence: TGTGCCAGCATGTGGGACATTGGGGAAAGCTACGAGCAGTACTTC.

The V and J genes are TRBV30 and TRBJ1-2, with D uncertain. This CDR3 comprises 14 residues. Trimming took 2 bases from V and 5 from J, leaving 15 bases between them. CDR1 is GTSNPN, CDR2 SVGIG, per germline (reference sequence). The CDR3 bases are TGTGCCTGGAGTTACGGTAACGGTCCATATGGCTACACCTTC. Protein sequence: CAWSYGNGPYGYTF.

The V call is TRBV7-8, the J call TRBJ1-5; D is unclear. CDR3 length equals 15 residues. Looked up from germline, CDR1 is SGHVS and CDR2 is FQNEAQ. Trimming shortened V by 3 bases and J by 0 bases, and 9 bases separated the two germline ends. CDR3 DNA sequence: TGTGCCAGCAGCTTGGCAGGCTATAGCAATCAGCCCCAGCATTTT. Protein: CASSLAGYSNQPQHF. The whole variable domain, filled in from reference TRBV7-8 and TRBJ1-5, reads GAGVSQSPRYKVAKRGQDVALRCDPISGHVSLFWYQQALGQGPEFLTYFQNEAQLDKSGLPSDRFFAERPEGSVSTLKIQRTQQEDSAVYLCASSLAGYSNQPQHFGDGTRLSIL.

This clone showed up just once. The chain is built from TRBV7-8 and TRBJ1-2; D might be TRBD1 (6 bases). Trimming took 5 bases from V and 3 from J, leaving 10 bases between them. CDR1 and CDR2 from the germline V gene are SGHVS and FQNEAQ. The CDR3 covers 13 residues. CDR3 loop: CASSPGTHYGYTF. The CDR3 DNA reads as TGTGCCAGCAGCCCTGGGACACACTATGGCTACACCTTC.

The table lists this clone with a count of one. The V gene is TRBV15, the J gene TRBJ1-1; 9 bases agree with TRBD1. Germline CDR1 LNHNV, CDR2 YYDKDF (reference sequence). This CDR3 has 13 residues. The V gene end was trimmed by 1 base and the J gene end by 6 bases; junction bases not matched to a gene: 0. CDR3 region: CATSRGDRAEAFF. In nucleotides, the CDR3 is TGTGCCACCAGCAGAGGGGACAGGGCTGAAGCTTTCTTT.

The chain is built from TRBV5-1 and TRBJ2-5, with TRBD1 matching over 8 bases. The CDR3 extends over 16 amino acids. The ends lost 0 bases at V and 5 bases at J; junction bases unmatched: 9. Germline V gene sequence: CDR1 SGHRS, CDR2 YFSETQ. This chain's CDR3 is CASSLGQGRVMETQYF. In nucleotides, the CDR3 is TGCGCCAGCAGCTTGGGACAGGGGAGAGTGATGGAGACCCAGTACTTC.

This clone has just a few counts. J is TRBJ2-1 and V is TRBV5-4; TRBD2 matches 7 bases. V trimming: 2 bases; J trimming: 3 bases; junction bases outside the gene matches: 8. The germline V gene has CDR1 SGHNT and CDR2 YYREEE (reference sequence). This CDR3 contains 16 residues. The CDR3 DNA sequence: TGTGCCAGCAGCTTCGAAACGGGAGGTGGCTACAATGAGCAGTTCTTC. Translating it yields CASSFETGGGYNEQFF.

V usage is TRBV30 and J usage is TRBJ1-3, with D possibly matching TRBD1 (6 bases). The germline V gene encodes CDR1 GTSNPN and CDR2 SVGIG (reference sequence). The CDR3 spans 14 residues. V lost 5 bases to trimming and J lost 2 bases, with 13 bases between them. In DNA, the CDR3 is TGTGCCTGGGCCACAGGGTGGACTGGAAACACCATATATTTT. Translating it yields CAWATGWTGNTIYF.

The chain combines TRBV18 with TRBJ1-4, with 7 bases matching TRBD1. Germline assignment: CDR1 KGHSH and CDR2 LQKENI. Trimming removed 3 bases from V and 0 bases from J; junction bases left unmatched: 4. CDR3 length equals 16 residues. The CDR3 nucleotides read TGTGCCAGCTCACCTGACAGGGCCGCAACTAATGAAAAACTGTTTTTT. Translating gives CASSPDRAATNEKLFF.

V and J are TRBV9 and TRBJ2-3; 8 nucleotides agree with TRBD2. Looked up from germline, CDR1 is SGDLS and CDR2 is YYNGEE. The CDR3 sequence is 16 residues long. J gave up 0 bases and V 1 base, and 4 bases lay outside the gene matches. The CDR3, as DNA: TGTGCCAGCAGCGTAACTAGCGGTACAAGCACAGATACGCAGTATTTT. Its translation is CASSVTSGTSTDTQYF.

The rearrangement uses TRBV28 and TRBJ1-5, with D unclear. CDR1 MDHEN and CDR2 SYDVKM come from the germline V gene. The CDR3 extends over 13 amino acids. Trimming removed 5 bases at V and 1 base at J, with 6 bases between. DNA for the CDR3: TGTGCCAGCAGTGTTGAGAGCAATCAGCCCCAGCATTTT. It yields the protein CASSVESNQPQHF.

This clone was observed a few times. The sample carries other DNA sequences with the same CDR3. V gene TRBV6-1 combines with J gene TRBJ1-2; possibly TRBD1 for D (6 bases). Trimming removed 3 bases from V and 3 bases from J, with 11 bases in between. Germline-derived CDR1 and CDR2 are MNHNS and SASEGT. This CDR3 spans 14 amino acids. The CDR3 region is CASSDRGWDYGYTF. As DNA, the CDR3 is TGTGCCAGCAGTGACAGGGGTTGGGACTATGGCTACACCTTC.

This clone was recorded only once. The genes are TRBV7-8 and TRBJ2-2, with 15 bases identical to TRBD2. The germline V gene encodes CDR1 SGHVS and CDR2 FQNEAQ. CDR3 length: 20 residues. The V and J ends lost 2 bases and 5 bases, in that order; junction bases with no gene match: 12. The CDR3 region has the DNA TGTGCCAGCAGCTTACCCCGGACTAGCGGGGGGGCTTGGAGTACCGGGGAGCTGTTTTTT. Its translation: CASSLPRTSGGAWSTGELFF.

The J gene is TRBJ1-4, the V gene TRBV28; D perhaps matches TRBD1 (6 bases). The CDR3 length is 14 residues. Germline loops: CDR1 MDHEN, CDR2 SYDVKM. The ends were cut back, 2 bases at V and 4 bases at J, with 8 bases in the middle. DNA for the CDR3: TGTGCCAGCAGTTTAGCAGGGGTTAATGAAAAACTGTTTTTT. Its translation: CASSLAGVNEKLFF.

V is TRBV6-5 and J is TRBJ2-2, with D maybe TRBD2 (5 bases). The length of the CDR3 is 14 residues. V lost 6 bases and J 4 bases, leaving 12 bases between the germline ends. Germline loops: CDR1 MNHEY, CDR2 SVGAGI. Written as DNA, the CDR3 is TGTGCCAGCAGGGACTGGCGAGTCACCGGGGAGCTGTTTTTT. Translation: CASRDWRVTGELFF.

The chain joins TRBV4-2 to TRBJ2-1; TRBD1 matches 7 bases. The CDR3 runs 14 residues. V was pared by 0 bases and J by 10 bases, with 6 bases of the junction left unmatched. In germline, CDR1 is LGHNA, CDR2 YNFKEQ. CDR3 nucleotides: TGTGCCAGCAGCCAAGATCAGGGGGTCGGGGAGCAGTTCTTC. The encoded protein is CASSQDQGVGEQFF.

This chain links TRBV28 with TRBJ1-1; 11 bases agree with TRBD1. Losses at the gene ends were 2 bases for V and 6 bases for J; bases not matched to a gene: 5. The length of the CDR3 is 15 residues. The V gene's germline CDR1 is MDHEN and CDR2 SYDVKM. CDR3 protein: CASSLAGTGGPEAFF. The CDR3 region has the DNA TGTGCCAGCAGTTTAGCCGGGACAGGGGGACCTGAAGCTTTCTTT.

The chain carries TRBV7-9 and TRBJ2-1, with TRBD1 matching 8 bases. The CDR3 extends over 16 amino acids. In germline, CDR1 is SEHNR, CDR2 FQNEAQ (reference sequence). V shed 1 base and J 1 base; nucleotides not matched to a gene: 3. CDR3: CASSLVWTGSYNEQFF. CDR3 in DNA: TGTGCCAGCAGCTTAGTCTGGACAGGGTCCTACAATGAGCAGTTCTTC.

The rearrangement uses TRBV27 and TRBJ2-7; TRBD2 aligns across 7 bases. V gave up 3 bases and J gave up 2 bases; unmatched junction bases: 10. Germline values: CDR1 MNHEY, CDR2 SMNVEV (reference sequence). The CDR3 is 16 residues long. The CDR3 loop is CASSFLRTSLAYEQYF. The CDR3 coding sequence is TGTGCCAGCAGTTTTTTGAGGACTAGTCTGGCCTACGAGCAGTACTTC.

Here the CDR3 DNA reads TGTGCCAGCAGCGTCACCGACAGGGCAATATACAATGAGCAGTTCTTC. This codes for CASSVTDRAIYNEQFF. The chain carries TRBV9 and TRBJ2-1; 7 bases are shared with TRBD1. This CDR3 is 16 amino acids long. The V gene end was trimmed by 2 bases and the J gene end by 4 bases; junction bases not matched to a gene: 9. Germline CDR1 reads SGDLS; CDR2 reads YYNGEE.

This clone was observed a single time. The chain has TRBV19 and TRBJ1-1, with a possible D match to TRBD1 (6 bases). The CDR3 spans 14 residues. Deletions cut 5 bases from V and 1 base from J, with 11 bases between. Germline V gene lookup returns CDR1 LNHDA and CDR2 SQIVND (reference sequence). CDR3 in DNA: TGTGCCAGTAGTCCCGGGACACCGAACACTGAAGCTTTCTTT. It encodes CASSPGTPNTEAFF. Variable domain in full (rest from reference TRBV19 and TRBJ1-1): DGGITQSPKYLFRKEGQNVTLSCEQNLNHDAMYWYRQDPGQGLRLIYYSQIVNDFQKGDIAEGYSVSREKKESFPLTVTSAQKNPTAFYLCASSPGTPNTEAFFGQGTRLTVV.

V gene TRBV10-3 combines with J gene TRBJ1-5; 7 bases are a match to TRBD1. Unmatched junction bases numbered 5, after V lost 0 bases and J lost 0 bases. The CDR3 runs 17 residues. Germline V gene data show CDR1 as ENHRY and CDR2 as SYGVKD. CDR3 sequence: CAISESGGQSSNQPQHF. The CDR3 DNA reads as TGTGCCATCAGTGAGTCGGGGGGACAGAGTAGCAATCAGCCCCAGCATTTT.

This chain connects TRBV7-2 to TRBJ2-1; the D is unclear. Germline V gene lookup returns CDR1 SGHTA and CDR2 FQGNSA. There are 11 residues in the CDR3. V gave up 5 bases and J gave up 4 bases, with 3 bases separating them. This CDR3 reads CASSPYNEQFF. The CDR3 DNA follows: TGTGCCAGCAGCCCTTACAATGAGCAGTTCTTC. Supplemented by reference TRBV7-2 and TRBJ2-1, the full variable domain reads GAGVSQSPSNKVTEKGKDVELRCDPISGHTALYWYRQSLGQGLEFLIYFQGNSAPDKSGLPSDRFSAERTGGSVSTLTIQRTQQEDSAVYLCASSPYNEQFFGPGTRLTVL.

The chain combines TRBV12-5 with TRBJ2-7; D call uncertain. The CDR3 runs to 15 residues. Germline values: CDR1 LGHNT, CDR2 FRNRAP. Trimming shortened V by 0 bases and J by 7 bases, and 16 bases separated the two germline ends. This CDR3 reads CASGLVSANRCEQYF. In DNA form, the CDR3 reads TGTGCTAGTGGTTTGGTAAGCGCAAACCGCTGTGAGCAGTACTTC.

CDR3 region: CASSHFSQGDSYEQYF. The DNA of the CDR3 is TGTGCCAGCAGTCACTTCTCACAGGGTGACTCCTACGAGCAGTACTTC. This chain links TRBV28 with TRBJ2-7, with a possible D match to TRBD1 (6 bases). From germline, CDR1 is MDHEN and CDR2 SYDVKM. V was cut by 5 bases and J by 0 bases, with 17 bases left in between. The CDR3 sequence is 16 residues long.